This TCR beta chain was identified in a study of identical twins. Study-wide results and caveats: Within twin pairs, the out-of-frame alpha sequences they shared showed excess low generation probability. Monozygotic twin pairs showed more out-of-frame TCR alpha sharing than models estimated.

Template switching (which added a universal primer site) was used, and cDNA carried unique molecular identifiers. TCRdb processed the 5' RACE reads anew with MiXCR; each CDR3 protein has one entry. The table records around 1.7 million distinct CDR3 sequences, more than 30% of them present only once. Notes on this clonotype: What it binds is not known.

The ends lost 2 bases at V and 5 bases at J; junction bases unmatched: 8. The CDR3 is 16 amino acids. CDR1 MGHDK and CDR2 SYGVNS come from the germline V gene. This rearrangement joins TRBV25-1 to TRBJ1-1; 10 bases map to TRBD1. The clonotype originates from a newborn girl in good health. What was sequenced was cord blood. This CDR3 reads CASSEDKGTGETEAFF. As DNA, the CDR3 is TGTGCCAGCAGTGAAGATAAAGGGACAGGGGAAACTGAAGCTTTCTTT.